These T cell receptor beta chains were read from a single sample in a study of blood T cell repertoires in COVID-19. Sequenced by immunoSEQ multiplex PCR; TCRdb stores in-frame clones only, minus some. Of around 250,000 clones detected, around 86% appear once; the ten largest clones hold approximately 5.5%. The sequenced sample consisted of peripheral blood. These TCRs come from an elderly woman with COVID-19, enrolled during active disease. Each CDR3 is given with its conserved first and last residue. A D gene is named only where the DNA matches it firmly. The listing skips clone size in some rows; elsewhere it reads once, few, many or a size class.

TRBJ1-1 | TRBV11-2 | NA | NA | CASSLAGSGFDTEAFF | TGTGCCAGCAGCTTAGCAGGGTCCGGATTCGACACTGAAGCTTTCTTT
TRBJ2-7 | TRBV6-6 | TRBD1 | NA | CASRPGGVFGEQYF | TGTGCCAGCAGGCCAGGGGGCGTTTTTGGCGAGCAGTACTTC
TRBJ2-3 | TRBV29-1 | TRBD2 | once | CSVVGGGGRTDTQYF | TGCAGCGTTGTTGGCGGCGGGGGACGCACAGATACGCAGTATTTT
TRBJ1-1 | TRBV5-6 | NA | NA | CASSSLPGGHDFF | TGTGCCAGCAGCTCCCTCCCGGGGGGGCACGATTTCTTT
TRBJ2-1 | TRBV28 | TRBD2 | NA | CASRGGGLAALNEQFF | TGTGCCAGCAGGGGAGGTGGACTAGCGGCCCTCAATGAGCAGTTCTTC
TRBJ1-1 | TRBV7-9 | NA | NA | CASSLGAVNTEAFF | TGTGCCAGCAGCTTAGGGGCCGTGAACACTGAAGCTTTCTTT
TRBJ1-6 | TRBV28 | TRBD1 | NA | CASSLDRGDSPLHF | TGTGCCAGCAGCCTGGACAGGGGGGATTCACCCCTCCACTTT
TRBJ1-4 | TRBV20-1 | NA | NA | CSASPSSGTNEKLFF | TGCAGTGCTAGTCCCTCCTCAGGGACTAATGAAAAACTGTTTTTT
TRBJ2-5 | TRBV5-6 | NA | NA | CASSSQAKYQETQYF | TGTGCCAGCAGCTCACAGGCGAAGTACCAAGAGACCCAGTACTTC
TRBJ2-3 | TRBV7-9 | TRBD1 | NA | CASSPRDRVVTDTQYF | TGTGCCAGCAGCCCCCGGGACAGGGTAGTCACAGATACGCAGTATTTT
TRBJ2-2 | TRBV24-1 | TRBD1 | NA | CATSDSRTGGGELFF | TGTGCCACCAGTGATTCCCGGACAGGGGGCGGGGAGCTGTTTTTT